The clone carrying this T cell receptor beta chain was detected only a few times. As yet, its antigen is unknown. Other DNA sequences in the sample encode the same CDR3. The entry originates in a study of beta chain features in type 1 diabetes. The sequenced template was cDNA made from the entire isolated RNA. There were some 3.6 million reads on average in the naive, central memory and regulatory T cell samples. The data were produced by immunoSEQ multiplex PCR, yet TCRdb's version contains in-frame clones alone and is incomplete. The sample records 500,000 to 700,000 clones, 15% to 17% being singletons. Study-wide results and limits: Moderately but significantly shorter TCRB CDR3s were found in Type 1 diabetes patients in all four CD4+ subsets. VDJ junctions from patients with type 1 diabetes contained fewer insertions and more deletions. No resolution was reached here on whether HLA type influences TCRB rearrangement.

The germline gives CDR1 MDHEN, CDR2 SYDVKM. The length of the CDR3 is 15 residues. Trimming took off 2 bases at V and 3 bases at J, with 11 bases between the two ends. The sequencing input was naive CD4+ T cells from blood. The source of this sequence is a man between 18 and 35 years old in good health. The genes are TRBV28 and TRBJ1-5, with TRBD1 as a possible D gene (5 bases). The CDR3, as DNA: TGTGCCAGCAGTTTACGGCAGGGAGTCAATCAGCCCCAGCATTTT. The encoded protein is CASSLRQGVNQPQHF.